Below are 6 T cell receptor beta chains sequenced from a single sample in a study of T cell responses to AZD1222 COVID-19 vaccine. Clones were sequenced by immunoSEQ multiplex PCR, and TCRdb holds only the in-frame ones, with some missing. The table includes just under 55,000 clones, around 89% detected once. Sequencing used peripheral blood, obtained on day 0 of AZD1222 vaccination. The receptors shown here come from an adult in good health.

The V call is TRBV7-3, the J call TRBJ2-5; TRBD1 matches at 8 bases. Losses at the gene ends were 5 bases for V and 0 bases for J; bases not matched to a gene: 5. Germline V gene lookup returns CDR1 SGHTA and CDR2 FQGTGA. This CDR3 contains 15 residues. CDR3 nucleotides: TGTGCCAGCAGCAAGACAGGGGTGAACCAAGAGACCCAGTACTTC. Translating gives CASSKTGVNQETQYF.

The chain uses TRBV19 and TRBJ2-2; 8 bases map to TRBD2. The CDR3 loop spans 15 amino acids. The V and J ends lost 6 bases and 4 bases, in that order; junction bases with no gene match: 7. Germline-derived CDR1 and CDR2 are LNHDA and SQIVND (reference sequence). The CDR3 here is CASRITSGSTGELFF. DNA of the CDR3: TGTGCCAGTAGAATAACTAGCGGAAGCACCGGGGAGCTGTTTTTT.

This chain connects TRBV7-9 to TRBJ2-1, with 10 nucleotides matching TRBD2. With V trimmed by 5 bases and J by 0 bases, 10 bases remained unmatched. The germline CDR1 and CDR2 sequences are SEHNR and FQNEAQ (reference sequence). There are 18 residues in the CDR3. The CDR3 DNA reads TGTGCCAGCAGCACTAGCGGGATACCCGGAGGCTCCTACAATGAGCAGTTCTTC. Translating gives CASSTSGIPGGSYNEQFF.

Only one count was recorded for this clone. V is TRBV2 and J is TRBJ1-5, with 11 bases identical to TRBD1. The CDR3 spans 14 residues. The V and J ends lost 2 bases and 7 bases, in that order; junction bases with no gene match: 1. CDR1 is SNHLY, CDR2 FYNNEI, per germline. Written as DNA, the CDR3 is TGTGCCAGCAGTGAAAGGGACAGGGGGCAGCCCCAGCATTTT. It yields the protein CASSERDRGQPQHF.

V usage is TRBV19 and J usage is TRBJ2-2, with D possibly being TRBD1 (8 bases). The V end was cut by 5 bases, the J end by 4 bases, with 17 bases between. This CDR3 is 16 amino acids long. The germline gives CDR1 LNHDA, CDR2 SQIVND (reference sequence). The CDR3, as DNA: TGTGCCAGTAGTCCAGCGGGACAGGCTCCCACCGGGGAGCTGTTTTTT. Its translation: CASSPAGQAPTGELFF.

The chain combines TRBV5-4 with TRBJ2-5; 7 bases are shared with TRBD1. The germline gives CDR1 SGHNT, CDR2 YYREEE (reference sequence). V lost 4 bases and J lost 5; bases outside the gene matches: 8. The CDR3 extends over 14 amino acids. The DNA of the CDR3 is TGTGCCAGCAGCGGGGACAGAACAAGCGAGACCCAGTACTTC. Protein sequence: CASSGDRTSETQYF.